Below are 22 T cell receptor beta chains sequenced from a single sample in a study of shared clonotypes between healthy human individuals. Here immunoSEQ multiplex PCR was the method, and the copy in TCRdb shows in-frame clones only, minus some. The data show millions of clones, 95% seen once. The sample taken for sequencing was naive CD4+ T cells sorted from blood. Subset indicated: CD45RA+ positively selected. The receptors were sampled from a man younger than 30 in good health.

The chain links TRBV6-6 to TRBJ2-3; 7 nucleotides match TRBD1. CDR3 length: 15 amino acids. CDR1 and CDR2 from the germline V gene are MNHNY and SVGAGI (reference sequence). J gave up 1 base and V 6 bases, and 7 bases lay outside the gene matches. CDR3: CASSQGDSGTDTQYF. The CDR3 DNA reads TGTGCCAGCAGCCAGGGGGACAGCGGCACAGATACGCAGTATTTT.

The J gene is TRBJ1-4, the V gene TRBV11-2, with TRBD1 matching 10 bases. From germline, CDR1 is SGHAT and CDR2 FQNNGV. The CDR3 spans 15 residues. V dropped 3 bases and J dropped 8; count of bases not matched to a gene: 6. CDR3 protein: CASSLGTGEREKLFF. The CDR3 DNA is TGTGCCAGCAGCTTGGGGACAGGGGAGAGGGAAAAACTGTTTTTT.

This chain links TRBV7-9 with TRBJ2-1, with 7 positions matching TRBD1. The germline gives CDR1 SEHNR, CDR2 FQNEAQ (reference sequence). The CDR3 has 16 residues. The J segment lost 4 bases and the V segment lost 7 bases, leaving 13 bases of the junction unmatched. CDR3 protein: CASMSQAQDRYNEQFF. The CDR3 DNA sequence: TGTGCCAGCATGTCTCAAGCCCAGGACAGGTACAATGAGCAGTTCTTC.

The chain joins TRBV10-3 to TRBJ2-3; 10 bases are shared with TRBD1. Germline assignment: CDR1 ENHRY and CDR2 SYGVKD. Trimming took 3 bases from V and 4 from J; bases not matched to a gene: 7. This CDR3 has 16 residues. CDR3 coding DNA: TGTGCCATCAGTGAAAGTGACAGGGGGCTCGCAGATACGCAGTATTTT. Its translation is CAISESDRGLADTQYF.

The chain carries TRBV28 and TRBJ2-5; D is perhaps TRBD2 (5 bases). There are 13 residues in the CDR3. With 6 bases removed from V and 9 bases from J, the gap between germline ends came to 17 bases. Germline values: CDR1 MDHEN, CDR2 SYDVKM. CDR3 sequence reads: CASSQGGSSPQYF. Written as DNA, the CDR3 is TGTGCCAGCAGCCAAGGAGGCTCCAGCCCCCAGTACTTC. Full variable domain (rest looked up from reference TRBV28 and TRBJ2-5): DVKVTQSSRYLVKRTGEKVFLECVQDMDHENMFWYRQDPGLGLRLIYFSYDVKMKEKGDIPEGYSVSREKKERFSLILESASTNQTSMYLCASSQGGSSPQYFGPGTRLLVL.

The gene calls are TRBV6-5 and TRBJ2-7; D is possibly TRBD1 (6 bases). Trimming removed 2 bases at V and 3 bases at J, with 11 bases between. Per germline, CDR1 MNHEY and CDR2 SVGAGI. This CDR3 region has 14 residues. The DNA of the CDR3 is TGTGCCAGCAGTTACGAGGGGGTCCACTACGAGCAGTACTTC. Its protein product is CASSYEGVHYEQYF.

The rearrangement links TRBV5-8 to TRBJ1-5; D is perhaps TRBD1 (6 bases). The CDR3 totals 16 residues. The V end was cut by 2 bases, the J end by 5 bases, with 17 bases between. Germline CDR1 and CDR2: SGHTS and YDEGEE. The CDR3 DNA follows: TGTGCCAGCAGCTTCGAGGGGGGAGCGTGGGATCAGCCCCAGCATTTT. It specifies CASSFEGGAWDQPQHF.

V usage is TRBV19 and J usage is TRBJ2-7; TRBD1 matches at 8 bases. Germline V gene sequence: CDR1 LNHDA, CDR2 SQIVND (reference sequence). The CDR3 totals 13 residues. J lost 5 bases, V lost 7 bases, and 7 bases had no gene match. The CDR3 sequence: CASNQDRAHEQYF. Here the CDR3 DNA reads TGTGCCAGTAACCAGGACAGGGCTCACGAGCAGTACTTC.

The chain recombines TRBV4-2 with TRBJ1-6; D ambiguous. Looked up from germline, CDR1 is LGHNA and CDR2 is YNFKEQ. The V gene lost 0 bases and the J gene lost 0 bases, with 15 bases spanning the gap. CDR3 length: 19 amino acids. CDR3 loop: CASSQEGSGVFSYNSPLHF. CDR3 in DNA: TGTGCCAGCAGCCAAGAAGGGAGTGGGGTTTTCTCCTATAATTCACCCCTCCACTTT.

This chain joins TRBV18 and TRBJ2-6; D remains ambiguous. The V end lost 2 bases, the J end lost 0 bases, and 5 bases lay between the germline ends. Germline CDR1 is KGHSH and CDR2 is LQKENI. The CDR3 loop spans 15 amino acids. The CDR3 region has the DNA TGTGCCAGCTCACCATCCGACTCTGGGGCCAACGTCCTGACTTTC. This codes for CASSPSDSGANVLTF.

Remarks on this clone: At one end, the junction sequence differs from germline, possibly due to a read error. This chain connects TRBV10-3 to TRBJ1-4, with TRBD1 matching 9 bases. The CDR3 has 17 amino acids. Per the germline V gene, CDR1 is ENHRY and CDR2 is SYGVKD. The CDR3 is CAIRESRDRVWVEKLFF. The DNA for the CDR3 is TGTGCCATCAGGGAGTCCCGGGACAGGGTCTGGGTCGAAAAACTGTTTTTT.

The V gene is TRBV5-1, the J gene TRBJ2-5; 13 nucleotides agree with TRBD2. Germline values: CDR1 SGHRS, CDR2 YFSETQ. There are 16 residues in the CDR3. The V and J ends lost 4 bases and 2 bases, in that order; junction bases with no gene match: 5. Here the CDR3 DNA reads TGCGCCAGCAGCAGCGGACTAGCGGGGGTTCAAGAGACCCAGTACTTC. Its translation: CASSSGLAGVQETQYF.

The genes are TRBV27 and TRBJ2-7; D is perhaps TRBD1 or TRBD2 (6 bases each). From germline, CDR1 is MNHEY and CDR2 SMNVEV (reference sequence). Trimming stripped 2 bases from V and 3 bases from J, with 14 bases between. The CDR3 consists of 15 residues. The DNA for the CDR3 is TGTGCCAGCAGTTTAGAGGGGGGAGCGGGCTACGAGCAGTACTTC. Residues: CASSLEGGAGYEQYF.

The CDR3 sequence: CTSSLMSGIRLAGTYEQYF. The DNA for the CDR3 is TGCACCAGCAGCCTGATGTCGGGGATCAGACTAGCGGGAACTTACGAGCAGTACTTC. The gene calls are TRBV1 and TRBJ2-7; TRBD2, the D gene given by the table, was not confirmed from the DNA. TRBV1 is designated a pseudogene. The CDR3 has 19 amino acids.

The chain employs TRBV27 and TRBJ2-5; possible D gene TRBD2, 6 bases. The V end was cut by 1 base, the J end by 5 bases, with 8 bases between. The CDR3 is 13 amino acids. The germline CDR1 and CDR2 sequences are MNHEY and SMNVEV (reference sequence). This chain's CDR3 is CASSLLEGETQYF. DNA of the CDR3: TGTGCCAGCAGTTTATTGGAGGGTGAGACCCAGTACTTC.

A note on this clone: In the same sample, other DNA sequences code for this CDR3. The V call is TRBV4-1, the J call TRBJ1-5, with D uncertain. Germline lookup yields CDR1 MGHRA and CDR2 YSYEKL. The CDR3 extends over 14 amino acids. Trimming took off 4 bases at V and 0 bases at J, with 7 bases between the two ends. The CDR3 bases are TGCGCCAGCAGCCCGAGAGATAGCAATCAGCCCCAGCATTTT. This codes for CASSPRDSNQPQHF.

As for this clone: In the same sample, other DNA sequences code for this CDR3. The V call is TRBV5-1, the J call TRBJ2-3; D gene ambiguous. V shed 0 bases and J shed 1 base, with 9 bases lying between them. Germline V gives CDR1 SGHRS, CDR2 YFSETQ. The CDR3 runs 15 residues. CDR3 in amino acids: CASSLEGRGTDTQYF. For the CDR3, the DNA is TGCGCCAGCAGCTTGGAGGGAAGGGGCACAGATACGCAGTATTTT.

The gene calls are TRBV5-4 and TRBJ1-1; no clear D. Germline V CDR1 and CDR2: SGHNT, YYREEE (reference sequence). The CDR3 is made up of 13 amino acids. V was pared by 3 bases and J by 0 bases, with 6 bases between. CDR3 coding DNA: TGTGCCAGCAGCTCTCCCATGAACACTGAAGCTTTCTTT. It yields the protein CASSSPMNTEAFF. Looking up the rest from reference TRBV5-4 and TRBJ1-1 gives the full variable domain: ETGVTQSPTHLIKTRGQQVTLRCSSQSGHNTVSWYQQALGQGPQFIFQYYREEENGRGNFPPRFSGLQFPNYSSELNVNALELDDSALYLCASSSPMNTEAFFGQGTRLTVV.

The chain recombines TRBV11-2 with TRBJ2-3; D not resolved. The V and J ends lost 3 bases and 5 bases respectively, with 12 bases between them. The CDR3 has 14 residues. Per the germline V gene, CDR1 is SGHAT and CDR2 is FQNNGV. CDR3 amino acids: CASSLERTVDTQYF. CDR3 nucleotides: TGTGCCAGCAGCTTGGAAAGAACGGTAGATACGCAGTATTTT.

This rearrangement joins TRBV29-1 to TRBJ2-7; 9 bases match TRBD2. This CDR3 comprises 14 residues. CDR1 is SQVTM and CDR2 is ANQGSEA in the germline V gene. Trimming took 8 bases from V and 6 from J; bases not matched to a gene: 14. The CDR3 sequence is CSFKLSSGTSEQYF. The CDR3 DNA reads TGCAGCTTTAAGCTCTCTAGCGGGACTAGCGAGCAGTACTTC.

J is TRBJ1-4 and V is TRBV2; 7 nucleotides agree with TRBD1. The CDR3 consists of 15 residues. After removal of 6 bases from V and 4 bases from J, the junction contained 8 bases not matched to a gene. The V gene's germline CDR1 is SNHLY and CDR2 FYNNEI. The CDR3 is CASRRGQVINEKLFF. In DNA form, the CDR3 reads TGTGCCAGCAGGCGAGGACAGGTGATTAATGAAAAACTGTTTTTT.

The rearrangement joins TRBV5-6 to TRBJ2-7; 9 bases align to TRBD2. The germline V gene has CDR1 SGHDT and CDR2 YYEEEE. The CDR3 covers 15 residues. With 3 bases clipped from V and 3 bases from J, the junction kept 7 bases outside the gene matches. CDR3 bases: TGTGCCAGCAGCTCCGGGTCTAGCGGGATCTACGAGCAGTACTTC. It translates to CASSSGSSGIYEQYF.